These T cell receptor beta chains were read from a single sample in a study of blood T cell repertoires in COVID-19. Profiling relied on immunoSEQ multiplex PCR, and the TCRdb table lists in-frame clones only, not all of them. The table lists under 250,000 clones, almost 90% of them singletons. The sequencing input was peripheral blood. The receptors come from a man older than 75 with acute or convalescent COVID-19. Each CDR3 is given with its conserved first and last residue. Fields, in order: clone size, V gene, J gene, D gene, CDR3 DNA, CDR3 protein. A D gene is named only where the DNA matches it firmly. Clone size is given for some rows only: seen once, a few or many times, or a class if the clone is expanded.

abundance: .
v_gene: TRBV5-5
j_gene: TRBJ1-1
d_gene: .
CDR3nt: TGTGCCGCCTCATCCCACTTTAACACTGAAGCTTTCTTT
CDR3aa: CAASSHFNTEAFF

abundance: .
v_gene: TRBV18
j_gene: TRBJ2-2
d_gene: .
CDR3nt: TGTGCCAGCTCACCACAAATAGATAGGACAGACACCGGGGAGCTGTTTTTT
CDR3aa: CASSPQIDRTDTGELFF

abundance: .
v_gene: TRBV3-1/TRBV3-2
j_gene: TRBJ2-1
d_gene: .
CDR3nt: TGTGCCAGCAAAGCCGGGACAACCTACAATGAGCAGTTCTTC
CDR3aa: CASKAGTTYNEQFF

abundance: .
v_gene: TRBV2
j_gene: TRBJ1-4
d_gene: TRBD1
CDR3nt: TGTGCCAGCAGTGATATAGACAGGGGAGGGGCAACTAATGAAAAACTGTTTTTT
CDR3aa: CASSDIDRGGATNEKLFF

abundance: .
v_gene: TRBV15
j_gene: TRBJ2-1
d_gene: .
CDR3nt: TGTGCCACCAGGCCGACAGGAAGCACCTACAATGAGCAGTTCTTC
CDR3aa: CATRPTGSTYNEQFF

abundance: .
v_gene: TRBV9
j_gene: TRBJ2-1
d_gene: TRBD2
CDR3nt: TGTGCCAGCAGCGACCTAGCGGGAGGGAACAATGAGCAGTTCTTC
CDR3aa: CASSDLAGGNNEQFF

abundance: .
v_gene: TRBV5-5
j_gene: TRBJ2-1
d_gene: TRBD1
CDR3nt: TGTGCCAGCAGCTTGTTGGACAGGGGGTTCAATGAGCAGTTCTTC
CDR3aa: CASSLLDRGFNEQFF

abundance: .
v_gene: TRBV11-2
j_gene: TRBJ2-1
d_gene: TRBD2
CDR3nt: TGTGCCAGCAGCTTAGCCAGCGGGACCTACAATGAGCAGTTCTTC
CDR3aa: CASSLASGTYNEQFF

abundance: .
v_gene: TRBV19
j_gene: TRBJ1-6
d_gene: TRBD1
CDR3nt: TGTGCCAGTAGTCTAACACAGGGGCGTTCACCCCTCCACTTT
CDR3aa: CASSLTQGRSPLHF

abundance: .
v_gene: TRBV5-1
j_gene: TRBJ1-1
d_gene: .
CDR3nt: TGCGCCAGCAGCGACCATGACAGGACCATGAACACTGAAGCTTTCTTT
CDR3aa: CASSDHDRTMNTEAFF

abundance: .
v_gene: TRBV7-2
j_gene: TRBJ2-1
d_gene: .
CDR3nt: TGTGCCAGCAGCTCCCACGGACAGTACAATGAGCAGTTCTTC
CDR3aa: CASSSHGQYNEQFF

abundance: few
v_gene: TRBV5-6
j_gene: TRBJ1-6
d_gene: TRBD1
CDR3nt: TGTGCCAGCAACGGACAGGGGAATTCACCCCTCCACTTT
CDR3aa: CASNGQGNSPLHF

abundance: .
v_gene: TRBV7-2
j_gene: TRBJ2-2
d_gene: TRBD1
CDR3nt: TGTGCCAGCAGCCCAAGGACAGGGGGCAATCTTAACACCGGGGAGCTGTTTTTT
CDR3aa: CASSPRTGGNLNTGELFF

abundance: .
v_gene: TRBV11-1
j_gene: TRBJ1-1
d_gene: .
CDR3nt: TGTGCCAGCAGCTTAACAGGGAACACTGAAGCTTTCTTT
CDR3aa: CASSLTGNTEAFF

abundance: .
v_gene: TRBV27
j_gene: TRBJ1-1
d_gene: .
CDR3nt: TGTGCCAGCAGTTTATCGGCCGGGAGCAGCAACACTGAAGCTTTCTTT
CDR3aa: CASSLSAGSSNTEAFF

abundance: .
v_gene: TRBV10-3
j_gene: TRBJ1-5
d_gene: .
CDR3nt: TGTGCCATCAGTGACGGTTGGAATCAGCCCCAGCATTTT
CDR3aa: CAISDGWNQPQHF

abundance: .
v_gene: TRBV7-2
j_gene: TRBJ1-1
d_gene: .
CDR3nt: TGTGCCACCCTACGAGGGGAGGACACTGAAGCTTTCTTT
CDR3aa: CATLRGEDTEAFF

abundance: .
v_gene: TRBV3-1/TRBV3-2
j_gene: TRBJ1-1
d_gene: TRBD1
CDR3nt: TGTGCCAGCAGACGAATCAGGGGGCTCGGAACTGAAGCTTTCTTT
CDR3aa: CASRRIRGLGTEAFF

abundance: .
v_gene: TRBV11-2
j_gene: TRBJ2-2
d_gene: TRBD1
CDR3nt: TGTGCCAGCAGCTCCCGAGAAACATGGGACAGAAACACCGGGGAGCTGTTTTTT
CDR3aa: CASSSRETWDRNTGELFF

abundance: once
v_gene: TRBV21-1
j_gene: TRBJ2-1
d_gene: .
CDR3nt: TGTGCCAGCAGCAAGAAGGGGCTAGCGGAACCAAGGGATCCCGTTCGGTACAATGAGCAGTTCTTC
CDR3aa: CASSKKGLAEPRDPVRYNEQFF

abundance: .
v_gene: TRBV6-2/TRBV6-3
j_gene: TRBJ1-5
d_gene: TRBD1
CDR3nt: TGTGCCAGCAGTTACCGATCCGACAGGGAAAGCAATCAGCCCCAGCATTTT
CDR3aa: CASSYRSDRESNQPQHF

abundance: .
v_gene: TRBV6-6
j_gene: TRBJ2-7
d_gene: TRBD2
CDR3nt: TGTGCCAGCAGCCGACGGACTAGCGGGTATAGCTCCTACGAGCAGTACTTC
CDR3aa: CASSRRTSGYSSYEQYF

abundance: few
v_gene: TRBV14
j_gene: TRBJ1-6
d_gene: .
CDR3nt: TGTGCCAGCAGCCAAGACTACTTTAATTCACCCCTCCACTTT
CDR3aa: CASSQDYFNSPLHF

abundance: .
v_gene: TRBV7-8
j_gene: TRBJ2-5
d_gene: .
CDR3nt: TGTGCCAGCAGCGTAGATGATATGACAGGCCAAGAGACCCAGTACTTC
CDR3aa: CASSVDDMTGQETQYF

abundance: .
v_gene: TRBV29-1
j_gene: TRBJ1-1
d_gene: .
CDR3nt: TGCAGCGTTGTCAGGATTAGTAGTACTGAAGCTTTCTTT
CDR3aa: CSVVRISSTEAFF

abundance: .
v_gene: TRBV19
j_gene: TRBJ2-1
d_gene: TRBD2
CDR3nt: TGTGCCAGTAGTATACTAGCGGGACCCAACAATGAGCAGTTCTTC
CDR3aa: CASSILAGPNNEQFF

abundance: .
v_gene: TRBV6-5
j_gene: TRBJ2-1
d_gene: TRBD2
CDR3nt: TGTGCCAGCAGTCCGGGACTAGCTCGCGAGCAGTTCTTC
CDR3aa: CASSPGLAREQFF

abundance: .
v_gene: TRBV28
j_gene: TRBJ1-5
d_gene: .
CDR3nt: TGTGCCAGCAGTTTTTACAGGGCGGGAGGCAATCAGCCCCAGCATTTT
CDR3aa: CASSFYRAGGNQPQHF

abundance: .
v_gene: TRBV4-2
j_gene: TRBJ2-7
d_gene: TRBD2
CDR3nt: TGTGCCAGCAGCCAAGTGATCGGGACTAGCGGGAGGTACGAGCAGTACTTC
CDR3aa: CASSQVIGTSGRYEQYF

abundance: .
v_gene: TRBV2
j_gene: TRBJ1-4
d_gene: TRBD1
CDR3nt: TGTGCCAGCAGGATGGGGACAGGCCAGAATGAAAAACTGTTTTTT
CDR3aa: CASRMGTGQNEKLFF

abundance: .
v_gene: TRBV5-1
j_gene: TRBJ2-3
d_gene: .
CDR3nt: TGCGCCAGCAGCTTAAACAGGGTTTCCAGCACAGATACGCAGTATTTT
CDR3aa: CASSLNRVSSTDTQYF

abundance: .
v_gene: TRBV19
j_gene: TRBJ1-2
d_gene: TRBD1
CDR3nt: TGTGCCAGTAGTTCCCGGACAGGGGGCCCAAACTATGGCTACACCTTC
CDR3aa: CASSSRTGGPNYGYTF

abundance: .
v_gene: TRBV7-8
j_gene: TRBJ2-7
d_gene: TRBD2
CDR3nt: TGTGCCAGCAGCCGCGGGACTATCTCCTCCTACGAGCAGTACTTC
CDR3aa: CASSRGTISSYEQYF

abundance: .
v_gene: TRBV9
j_gene: TRBJ2-1
d_gene: TRBD2
CDR3nt: TGTGCCAGCAGCGCCGGGACTAGCGGGAGGGCCCCGTTCTTC
CDR3aa: CASSAGTSGRAPFF

abundance: few
v_gene: TRBV6-2/TRBV6-3
j_gene: TRBJ2-7
d_gene: .
CDR3nt: TGTGCCAGCAGTTCACCGACTCTCCCGAGAAACGAGCAGTACTTC
CDR3aa: CASSSPTLPRNEQYF

abundance: .
v_gene: TRBV6-6
j_gene: TRBJ1-2
d_gene: .
CDR3nt: TGTGCCAGCAGTCTTGACAGGGGCTACACCTTC
CDR3aa: CASSLDRGYTF

abundance: few
v_gene: TRBV10-3
j_gene: TRBJ1-2
d_gene: .
CDR3nt: TGTGCCATCAGCAAGGACAGCAACTATGGCTACACCTTC
CDR3aa: CAISKDSNYGYTF

abundance: .
v_gene: TRBV4-2
j_gene: TRBJ1-2
d_gene: .
CDR3nt: TGTGCCAGCAGCCAAGTTGGGGGGTCGTATGGCTACACCTTC
CDR3aa: CASSQVGGSYGYTF

abundance: .
v_gene: TRBV7-3
j_gene: TRBJ2-5
d_gene: TRBD1
CDR3nt: TGTGCCAGCAGCCAGGGACAGGGGGTCGGGACCCAGTACTTC
CDR3aa: CASSQGQGVGTQYF

abundance: .
v_gene: TRBV27
j_gene: TRBJ2-7
d_gene: TRBD2
CDR3nt: TGTGCCAGCAGTTTTGGGACTAGCGGGGCCTACGAGCAGTACTTC
CDR3aa: CASSFGTSGAYEQYF

abundance: .
v_gene: TRBV18
j_gene: TRBJ1-4
d_gene: TRBD1
CDR3nt: TGTGCCAGCTCACCAAGGAGTGGGACAGCAACTAATGAAAAACTGTTTTTT
CDR3aa: CASSPRSGTATNEKLFF